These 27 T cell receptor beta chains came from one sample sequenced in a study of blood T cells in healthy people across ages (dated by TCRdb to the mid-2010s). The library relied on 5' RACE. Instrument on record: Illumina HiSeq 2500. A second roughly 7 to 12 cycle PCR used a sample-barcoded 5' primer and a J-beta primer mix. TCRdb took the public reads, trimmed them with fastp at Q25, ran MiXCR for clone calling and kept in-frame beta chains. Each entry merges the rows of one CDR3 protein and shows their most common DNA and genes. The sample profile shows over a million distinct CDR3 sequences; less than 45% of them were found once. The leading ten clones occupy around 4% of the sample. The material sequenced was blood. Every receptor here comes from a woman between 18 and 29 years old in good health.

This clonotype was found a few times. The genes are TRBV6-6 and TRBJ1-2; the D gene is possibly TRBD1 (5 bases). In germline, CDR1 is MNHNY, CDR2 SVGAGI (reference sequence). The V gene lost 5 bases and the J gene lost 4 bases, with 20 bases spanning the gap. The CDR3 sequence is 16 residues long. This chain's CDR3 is CASSGEDAKGTYGYTF. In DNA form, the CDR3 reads TGTGCCAGCAGTGGAGAGGATGCGAAGGGGACCTATGGCTACACCTTC.

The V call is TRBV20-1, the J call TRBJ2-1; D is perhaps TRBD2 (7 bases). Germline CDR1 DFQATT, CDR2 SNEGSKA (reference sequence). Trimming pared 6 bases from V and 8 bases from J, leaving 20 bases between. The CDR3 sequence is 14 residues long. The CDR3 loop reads CSASRGAYRHEQFF. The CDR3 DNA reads TGCAGTGCCAGCCGGGGGGCCTATCGGCATGAGCAGTTCTTC.

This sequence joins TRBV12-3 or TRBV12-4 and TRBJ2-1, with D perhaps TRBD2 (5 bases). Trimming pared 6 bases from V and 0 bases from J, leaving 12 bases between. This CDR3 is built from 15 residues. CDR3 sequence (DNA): TGTGCCAGCAGCCAGGACGGGGTCTCCTACAATGAGCAGTTCTTC. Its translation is CASSQDGVSYNEQFF.

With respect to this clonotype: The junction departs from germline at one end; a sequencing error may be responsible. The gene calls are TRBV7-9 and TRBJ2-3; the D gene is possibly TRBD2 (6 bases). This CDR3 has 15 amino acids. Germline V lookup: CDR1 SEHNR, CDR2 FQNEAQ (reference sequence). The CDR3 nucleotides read TGTCCCAGCAGCTTAATGCGGGGCCACACAGATACGCAGTATTTT. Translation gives CPSSLMRGHTDTQYF.

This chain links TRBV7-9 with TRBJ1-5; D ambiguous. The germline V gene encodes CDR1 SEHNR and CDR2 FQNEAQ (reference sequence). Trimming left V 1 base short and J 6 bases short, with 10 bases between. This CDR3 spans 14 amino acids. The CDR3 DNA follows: TGTGCCAGCAGCTTAGACCTCGCGGGTCAGCCCCAGCATTTT. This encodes CASSLDLAGQPQHF.

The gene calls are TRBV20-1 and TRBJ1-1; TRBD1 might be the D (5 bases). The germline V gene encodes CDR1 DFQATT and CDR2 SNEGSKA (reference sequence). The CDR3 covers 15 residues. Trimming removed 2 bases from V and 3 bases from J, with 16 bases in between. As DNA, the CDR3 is TGCAGTGCTAGATCCCCCGGGGCGGGGTACACTGAAGCTTTCTTT. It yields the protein CSARSPGAGYTEAFF.

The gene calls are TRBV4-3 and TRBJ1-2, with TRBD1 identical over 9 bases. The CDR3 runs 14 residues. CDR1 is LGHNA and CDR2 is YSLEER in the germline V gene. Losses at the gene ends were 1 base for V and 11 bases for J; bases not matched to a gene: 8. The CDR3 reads CASSQAGTGSGYTF. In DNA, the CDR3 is TGCGCCAGCAGCCAAGCTGGGACAGGGAGTGGTTACACCTTC.

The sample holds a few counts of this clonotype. This CDR3 reads CASSEYRLSYGYTF. CDR3 nucleotide sequence: TGTGCCAGCAGTGAATACAGGTTAAGCTATGGCTACACCTTC. The chain is built from TRBV6-1 and TRBJ1-2; possible D gene TRBD1, 5 bases. The CDR3 is 14 amino acids. V gave up 2 bases and J gave up 4 bases, with 11 bases separating them. The germline V gene encodes CDR1 MNHNS and CDR2 SASEGT.

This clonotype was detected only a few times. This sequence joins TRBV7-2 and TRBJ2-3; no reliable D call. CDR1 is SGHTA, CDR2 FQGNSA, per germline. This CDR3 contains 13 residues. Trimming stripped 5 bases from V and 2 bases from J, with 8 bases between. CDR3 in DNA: TGTGCCAGCAGCGGGAAAAACACAGATACGCAGTATTTT. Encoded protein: CASSGKNTDTQYF.

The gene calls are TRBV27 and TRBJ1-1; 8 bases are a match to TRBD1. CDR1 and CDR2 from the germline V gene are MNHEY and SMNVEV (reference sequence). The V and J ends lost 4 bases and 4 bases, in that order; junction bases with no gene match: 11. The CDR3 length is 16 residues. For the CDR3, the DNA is TGTGCCAGCAGTTCGGCAGGGGGCTGGGGGGCCACTGAAGCTTTCTTT. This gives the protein CASSSAGGWGATEAFF.

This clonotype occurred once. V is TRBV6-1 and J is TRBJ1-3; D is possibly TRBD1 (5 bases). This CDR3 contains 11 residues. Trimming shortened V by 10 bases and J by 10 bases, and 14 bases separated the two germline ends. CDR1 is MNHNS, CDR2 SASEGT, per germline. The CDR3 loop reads CATRQTQTIYF. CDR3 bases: TGTGCCACGAGACAGACGCAGACCATATATTTT.

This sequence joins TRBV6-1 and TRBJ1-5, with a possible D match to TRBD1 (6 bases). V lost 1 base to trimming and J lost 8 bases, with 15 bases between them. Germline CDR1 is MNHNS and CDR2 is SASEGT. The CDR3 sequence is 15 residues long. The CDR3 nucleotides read TGTGCCAGCAGTGAAGTGGGGGCTGGGCTGAAGCCCCAGCATTTT. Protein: CASSEVGAGLKPQHF.

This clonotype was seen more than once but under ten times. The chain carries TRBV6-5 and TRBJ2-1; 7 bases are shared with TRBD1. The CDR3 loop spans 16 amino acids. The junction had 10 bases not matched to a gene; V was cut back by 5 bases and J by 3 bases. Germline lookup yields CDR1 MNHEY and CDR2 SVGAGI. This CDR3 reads CASSRYRDSNYNEQFF. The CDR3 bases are TGTGCCAGCAGTCGATACCGGGACAGCAACTACAATGAGCAGTTCTTC.

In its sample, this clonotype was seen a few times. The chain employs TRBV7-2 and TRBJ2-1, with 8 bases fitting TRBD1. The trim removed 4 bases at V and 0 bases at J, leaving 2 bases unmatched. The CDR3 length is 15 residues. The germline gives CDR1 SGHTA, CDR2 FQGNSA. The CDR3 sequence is CASSWTGSSYNEQFF. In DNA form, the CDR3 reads TGTGCCAGCAGCTGGACAGGGAGCTCCTACAATGAGCAGTTCTTC.

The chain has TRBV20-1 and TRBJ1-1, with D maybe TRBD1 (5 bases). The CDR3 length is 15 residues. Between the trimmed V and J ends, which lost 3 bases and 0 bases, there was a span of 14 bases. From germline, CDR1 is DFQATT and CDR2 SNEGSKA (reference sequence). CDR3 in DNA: TGCAGTGCTAGGGGAGGGGCTGTCATGAACACTGAAGCTTTCTTT. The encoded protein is CSARGGAVMNTEAFF.

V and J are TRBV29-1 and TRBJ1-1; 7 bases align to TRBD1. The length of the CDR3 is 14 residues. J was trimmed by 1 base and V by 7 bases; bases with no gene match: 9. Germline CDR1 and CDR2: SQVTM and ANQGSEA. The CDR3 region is CSASGQRKNTEAFF. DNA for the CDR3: TGCAGCGCATCGGGACAGCGAAAGAACACTGAAGCTTTCTTT. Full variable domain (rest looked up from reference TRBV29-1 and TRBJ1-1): SAVISQKPSRDICQRGTSLTIQCQVDSQVTMMFWYRQQPGQSLTLIATANQGSEATYESGFVIDKFPISRPNLTFSTLTVSNMSPEDSSIYLCSASGQRKNTEAFFGQGTRLTVV.

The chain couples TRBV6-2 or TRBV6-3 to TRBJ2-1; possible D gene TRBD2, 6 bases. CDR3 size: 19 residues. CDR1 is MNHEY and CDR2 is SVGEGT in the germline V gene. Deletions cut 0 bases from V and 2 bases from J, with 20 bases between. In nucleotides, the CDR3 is TGTGCCAGCAGTTACTCAGCCGGCCGGCGGGGAGTCGCCTACAATGAGCAGTTCTTC. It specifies CASSYSAGRRGVAYNEQFF.

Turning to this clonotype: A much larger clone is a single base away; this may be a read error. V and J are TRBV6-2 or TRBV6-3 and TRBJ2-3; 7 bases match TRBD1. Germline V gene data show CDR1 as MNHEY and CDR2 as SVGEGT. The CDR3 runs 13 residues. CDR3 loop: CASTRDSTDTRYF. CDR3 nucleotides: TGTGCCAGCACCCGGGACAGCACAGATACGCGGTATTTT.

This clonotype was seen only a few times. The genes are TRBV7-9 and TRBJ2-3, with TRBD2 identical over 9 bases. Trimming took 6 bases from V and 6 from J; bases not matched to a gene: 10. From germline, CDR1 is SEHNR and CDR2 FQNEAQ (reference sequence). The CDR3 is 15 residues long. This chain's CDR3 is CASRHRLAERDTQYF. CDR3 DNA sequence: TGTGCCAGCAGACATAGACTAGCGGAGAGGGATACGCAGTATTTT.

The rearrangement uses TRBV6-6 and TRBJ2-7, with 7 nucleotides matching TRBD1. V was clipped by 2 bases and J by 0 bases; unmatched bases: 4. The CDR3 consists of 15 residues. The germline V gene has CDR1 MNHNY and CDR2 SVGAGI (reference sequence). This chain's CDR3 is CASSYAGTASYEQYF. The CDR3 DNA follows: TGTGCCAGCAGTTACGCCGGGACAGCCTCCTACGAGCAGTACTTC.

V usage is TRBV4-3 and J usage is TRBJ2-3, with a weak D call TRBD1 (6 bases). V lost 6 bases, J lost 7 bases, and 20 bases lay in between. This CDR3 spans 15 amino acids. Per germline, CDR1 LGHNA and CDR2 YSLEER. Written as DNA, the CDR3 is TGCGCCAGCAGGGCAAGGGGGTCCCGCTTTAATACGCAGTATTTT. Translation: CASRARGSRFNTQYF.

As DNA, the CDR3 is TGTGCCAGCAGCTTAGAGCGGGGGGGCGCAGATACGCAGTATTTT. Amino acids: CASSLERGGADTQYF. The V and J genes are TRBV7-2 and TRBJ2-3; 10 nucleotides match TRBD2. The J segment lost 4 bases and the V segment lost 1 base, leaving 2 bases of the junction unmatched. Germline loops: CDR1 SGHTA, CDR2 FQGNSA. The CDR3 is 15 residues long. Combining the CDR3 with reference TRBV7-2 and TRBJ2-3 gives the whole variable domain GAGVSQSPSNKVTEKGKDVELRCDPISGHTALYWYRQSLGQGLEFLIYFQGNSAPDKSGLPSDRFSAERTGGSVSTLTIQRTQQEDSAVYLCASSLERGGADTQYFGPGTRLTVL.

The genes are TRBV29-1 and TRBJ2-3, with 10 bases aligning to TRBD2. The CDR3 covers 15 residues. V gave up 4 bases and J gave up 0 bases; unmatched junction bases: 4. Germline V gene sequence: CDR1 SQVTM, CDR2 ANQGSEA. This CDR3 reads CSVGASGGSTDTQYF. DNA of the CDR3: TGCAGCGTTGGGGCTAGCGGGGGAAGCACAGATACGCAGTATTTT.

CDR3 DNA sequence: TGTGCCAGCAGCTCGACGCGGGCTGCCTACAATGAGCAGTACTTC. It yields the protein CASSSTRAAYNEQYF. The chain uses TRBV11-1 and TRBJ2-1, with D possibly TRBD2 on 5 matching bases. Matching the DNA end better, TRBJ2-7 makes the J call doubtful. The CDR3 is 15 residues long. CDR1 is SGHAT, CDR2 FQDESV, per germline (reference sequence).

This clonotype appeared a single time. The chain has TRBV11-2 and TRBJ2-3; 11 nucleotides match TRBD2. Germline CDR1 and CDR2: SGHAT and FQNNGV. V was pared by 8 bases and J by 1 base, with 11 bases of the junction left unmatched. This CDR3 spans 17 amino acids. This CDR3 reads CASGSILAGARTDTQYF. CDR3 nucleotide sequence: TGTGCCAGCGGCTCAATACTAGCGGGGGCCCGCACAGATACGCAGTATTTT.

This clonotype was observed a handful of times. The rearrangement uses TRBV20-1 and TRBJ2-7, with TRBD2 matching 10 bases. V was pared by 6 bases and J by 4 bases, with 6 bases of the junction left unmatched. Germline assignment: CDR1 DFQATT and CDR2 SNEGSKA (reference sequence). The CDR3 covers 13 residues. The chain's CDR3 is CSAHPSGSYEQYF. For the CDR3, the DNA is TGCAGTGCCCACCCTAGCGGGAGTTACGAGCAGTACTTC.

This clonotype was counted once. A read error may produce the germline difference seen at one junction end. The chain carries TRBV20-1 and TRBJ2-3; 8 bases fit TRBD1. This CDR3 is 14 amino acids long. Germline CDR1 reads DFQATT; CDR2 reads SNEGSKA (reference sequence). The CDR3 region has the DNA TGCAGTGCTAGTCAACGACAGGGGTCAGATATGCAGTATTTT. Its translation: CSASQRQGSDMQYF.